This note documents a single T cell receptor beta chain sequence. These data are taken from a study of blood T cell repertoires in COVID-19. Looking at the study overall: Donors in the United States, Italy and Spain gave samples during acute or convalescent COVID-19.

Profiling relied on immunoSEQ multiplex PCR, and the TCRdb table lists in-frame clones only, not all of them. Among 200,000 to 300,000 clones listed, roughly 88% were seen once. The V end was cut by 2 bases, the J end by 6 bases, with 7 bases between. The germline V gene encodes CDR1 SGHTA and CDR2 FQGTGA. This CDR3 contains 13 residues. Assignment of participants to cohorts was predicated upon participant-reported clinical history. No more than 2 weeks before study entry, exposed participants had met a case of COVID-19. The sequenced sample consisted of PBMCs or T cells enriched from blood (not recorded which). The genes are TRBV7-3 and TRBJ2-2; D not certain. This sequence originates from a woman aged 40 to 50 who had been exposed to COVID-19. The chain's CDR3 is CASSLRFPGELFF. In nucleotides, the CDR3 is TGTGCCAGCAGCTTACGGTTTCCCGGGGAGCTGTTTTTT.